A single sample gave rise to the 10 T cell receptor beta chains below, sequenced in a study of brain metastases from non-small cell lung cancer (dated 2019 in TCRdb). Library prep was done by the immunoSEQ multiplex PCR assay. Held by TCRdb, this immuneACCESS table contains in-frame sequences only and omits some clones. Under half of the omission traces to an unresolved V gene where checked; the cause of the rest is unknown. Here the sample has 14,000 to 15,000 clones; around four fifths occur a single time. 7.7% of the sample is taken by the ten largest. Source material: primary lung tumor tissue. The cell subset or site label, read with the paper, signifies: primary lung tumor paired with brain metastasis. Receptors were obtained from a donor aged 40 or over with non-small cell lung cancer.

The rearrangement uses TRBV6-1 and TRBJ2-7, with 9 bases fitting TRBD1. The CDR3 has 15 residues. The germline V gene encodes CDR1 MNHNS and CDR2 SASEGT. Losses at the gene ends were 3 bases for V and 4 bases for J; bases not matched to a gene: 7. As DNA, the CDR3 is TGTGCCAGCAGTGACCAAAGGACAGGGGTGTACGAGCAGTACGTC. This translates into CASSDQRTGVYEQYV.

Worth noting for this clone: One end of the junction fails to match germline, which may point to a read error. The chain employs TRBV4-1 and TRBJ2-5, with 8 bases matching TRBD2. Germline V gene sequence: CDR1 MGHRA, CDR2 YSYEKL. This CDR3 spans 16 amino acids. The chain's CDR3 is CASSQGRGGAKEIQYF. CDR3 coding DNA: TGCGCCAGCAGCCAAGGCCGGGGGGGGGCTAAGGAGATCCAGTACTTC.

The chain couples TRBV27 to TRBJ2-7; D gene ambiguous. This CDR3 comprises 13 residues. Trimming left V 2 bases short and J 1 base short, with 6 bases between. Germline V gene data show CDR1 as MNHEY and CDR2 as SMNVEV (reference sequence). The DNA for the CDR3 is TGTGCCAGCAGTTTAGCACAGTCCTACGAGCAGTACTTC. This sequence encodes CASSLAQSYEQYF.

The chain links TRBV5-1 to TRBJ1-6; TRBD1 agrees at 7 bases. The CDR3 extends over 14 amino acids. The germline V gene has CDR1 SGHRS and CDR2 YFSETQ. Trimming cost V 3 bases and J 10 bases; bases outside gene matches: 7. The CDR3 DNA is TGCGCCAGCAGCTCAACAGGGGAACGATCACCCCTCCACTTT. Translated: CASSSTGERSPLHF.

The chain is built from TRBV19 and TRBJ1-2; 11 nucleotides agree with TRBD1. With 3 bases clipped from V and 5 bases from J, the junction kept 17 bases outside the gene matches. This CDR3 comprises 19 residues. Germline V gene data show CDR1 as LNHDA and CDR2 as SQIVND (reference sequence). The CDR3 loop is CASSMERDRGTLGQYGYTF. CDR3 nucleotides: TGTGCCAGTAGTATGGAGAGGGACAGGGGGACCTTAGGGCAATATGGCTACACCTTC.

CDR3 nucleotide sequence: TGTGCCAGCAGCCAAGTCTCGACTGGATCACCCCTCCACTTT. It yields the protein CASSQVSTGSPLHF. J is TRBJ1-6 and V is TRBV3-1 (or the pseudogene TRBV3-2), with D hard to call. The V end lost 1 base, the J end lost 10 bases, and 11 bases lay between the germline ends. This CDR3 is built from 14 residues. The germline CDR1 and CDR2 sequences are LGHDT and YNNKEL (reference sequence).

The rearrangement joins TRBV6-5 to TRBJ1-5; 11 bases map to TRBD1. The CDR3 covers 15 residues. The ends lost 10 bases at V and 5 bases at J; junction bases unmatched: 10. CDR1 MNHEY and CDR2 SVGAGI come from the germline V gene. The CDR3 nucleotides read TGTGCCACCCGGACAGGGGGCACTGGGGATCAGCCCCAGCATTTT. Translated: CATRTGGTGDQPQHF.

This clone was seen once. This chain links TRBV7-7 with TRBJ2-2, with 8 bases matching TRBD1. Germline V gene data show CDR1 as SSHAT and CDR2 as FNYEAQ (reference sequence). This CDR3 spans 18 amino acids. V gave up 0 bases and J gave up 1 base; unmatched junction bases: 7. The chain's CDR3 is CASSLAVGGQGNTGELFF. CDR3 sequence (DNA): TGTGCCAGCAGCTTAGCTGTGGGTGGACAGGGGAACACCGGGGAGCTGTTTTTT.

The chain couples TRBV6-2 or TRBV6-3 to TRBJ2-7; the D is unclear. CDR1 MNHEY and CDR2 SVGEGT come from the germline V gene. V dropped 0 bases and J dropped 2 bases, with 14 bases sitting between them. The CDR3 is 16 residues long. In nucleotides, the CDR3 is TGTGCCAGCAGTTACTCGAGGCGCCTGCTTACCTACGAGCAGTACTTC. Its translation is CASSYSRRLLTYEQYF.

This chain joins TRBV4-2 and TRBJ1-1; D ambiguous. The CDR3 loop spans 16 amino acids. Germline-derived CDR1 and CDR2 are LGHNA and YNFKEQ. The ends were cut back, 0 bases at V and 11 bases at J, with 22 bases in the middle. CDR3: CASSQDLKDRWWWAFF. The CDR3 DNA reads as TGTGCCAGCAGCCAAGATCTCAAAGACCGGTGGTGGTGGGCTTTCTTT.